Following are 7 T cell receptor beta chains from one sample sequenced in a study of control samples from healthy donors and cancer patients (dated by TCRdb to 2020 to 2021). The library was made by the immunoSEQ multiplex PCR assay. Imported from immuneACCESS, the table was reduced by TCRdb to in-frame sequences with V and J called. These copies leave out some clones; in studies compared against another copy, an unresolved V gene accounts for under half, and the cause of the remainder is not known. The sample data list approximately 190,000 clones, and about 90% of these were observed just once. The top ten clonotypes cover about 2% of the sample. Sequencing was carried out using blood. The receptor set was obtained from a young man in good health.

J is TRBJ2-6 and V is TRBV6-7, with D maybe TRBD1 (5 bases). TRBV6-7 has ORF status, its function being uncertain. V dropped 1 base and J dropped 2 bases, with 6 bases sitting between them. This CDR3 is built from 15 residues. The CDR3 DNA is TGTGCCAGCAGTTACTACAGGACTGGGGCCAACGTCCTGACTTTC. Protein sequence: CASSYYRTGANVLTF.

This chain connects TRBV6-1 to TRBJ1-6; possibly TRBD1 for D (5 bases). The CDR3 totals 19 residues. CDR1 and CDR2 (germline): MNHNS, SASEGT. Trimming pared 3 bases from V and 2 bases from J, leaving 20 bases between. DNA of the CDR3: TGTGCCAGCAGTGATAATGGCGGGCAGGGTAGCCCCTATAATTCACCCCTCCACTTT. It is translated as CASSDNGGQGSPYNSPLHF.

This clone was seen repeatedly, ten times or more. Other DNA sequences of this sample code for an identical CDR3. This chain joins TRBV19 and TRBJ1-3; D call uncertain. V lost 6 bases, J lost 0 bases, and 3 bases lay in between. Germline-derived CDR1 and CDR2 are LNHDA and SQIVND (reference sequence). The CDR3 extends over 12 amino acids. CDR3 sequence reads: CASRGSGNTIYF. The CDR3 bases are TGTGCCAGTAGAGGCTCTGGAAACACCATATATTTT.

The rearrangement uses TRBV7-8 and TRBJ1-5; D possibly corresponds to TRBD1 (5 bases). V was pared by 5 bases and J by 4 bases, with 9 bases between. CDR1 and CDR2 from the germline V gene are SGHVS and FQNEAQ. CDR3 length: 13 residues. This CDR3 reads CASSQQENQPQHF. DNA for the CDR3: TGTGCCAGCAGCCAACAGGAAAATCAGCCCCAGCATTTT.

The chain joins TRBV11-2 to TRBJ1-6; D gene unclear. The V gene lost 3 bases and the J gene lost 7 bases, with 13 bases spanning the gap. The length of the CDR3 is 15 residues. The germline V gene has CDR1 SGHAT and CDR2 FQNNGV. CDR3 sequence: CASSLALGGNSPLHF. The DNA of the CDR3 is TGTGCCAGCAGCTTGGCGTTAGGTGGGAATTCACCCCTCCACTTT.

The chain employs TRBV6-5 and TRBJ2-1; 7 nucleotides line up with TRBD1. CDR1 MNHEY and CDR2 SVGAGI come from the germline V gene. CDR3 length equals 13 residues. Trimming took 6 bases from V and 7 from J; bases not matched to a gene: 6. The CDR3 spells CASRMGQINEQFF. For the CDR3, the DNA is TGTGCCAGCAGAATGGGACAGATTAATGAGCAGTTCTTC.

The chain couples TRBV6-2 or TRBV6-3 to TRBJ2-2; no clear D gene. V was cut by 5 bases and J by 6 bases, with 10 bases left in between. This CDR3 region has 13 residues. Germline V CDR1 and CDR2: MNHEY, SVGEGT. The CDR3 coding sequence is TGTGCCAGCAGTGTCCAGTATGCCGGGGAGCTGTTTTTT. Translating it yields CASSVQYAGELFF.